This T cell receptor beta chain emerged from a study of response to subunit inactivated influenza vaccine. Findings and caveats of the study: A suggestion made by the authors is that each seasonal influenza vaccination recruits few new T cells.

Comment on this clonotype: Its antigen is still unknown.

CDR1 LGHNA and CDR2 YSLEER come from the germline V gene. The CDR3 contains 16 residues. V lost 0 bases to trimming and J lost 4 bases; unmatched junction nucleotides: 5. TCRdb re-analysed the RT-PCR reads in MiXCR, keeping a single row per CDR3 protein. The table includes 400,000 to 650,000 distinct CDR3 sequences, 6% to 9% detected once. The source is a man in his fifties or sixties who received an inactivated influenza vaccine. The chain joins TRBV4-3 to TRBJ2-1; 8 bases map to TRBD2. Here the sequenced sample was PBMCs from blood, taken around 25 months after vaccination. The CDR3 nucleotides read TGCGCCAGCAGCCAAGAAAAAGCGGGGGTTTACAATGAGCAGTTCTTC. As protein: CASSQEKAGVYNEQFF.